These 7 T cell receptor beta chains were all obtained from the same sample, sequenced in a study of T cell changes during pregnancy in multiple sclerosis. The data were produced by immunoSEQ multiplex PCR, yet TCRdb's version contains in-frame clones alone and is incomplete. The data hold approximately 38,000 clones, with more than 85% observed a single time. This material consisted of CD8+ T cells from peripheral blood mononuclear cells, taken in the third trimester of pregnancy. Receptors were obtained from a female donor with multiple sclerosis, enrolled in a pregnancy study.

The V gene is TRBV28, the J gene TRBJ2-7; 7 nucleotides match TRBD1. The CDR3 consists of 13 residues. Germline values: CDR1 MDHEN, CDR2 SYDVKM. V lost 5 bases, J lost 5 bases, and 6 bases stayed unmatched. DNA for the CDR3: TGTGCCAGCAGTACGGACAGGAACCACGAGCAGTACTTC. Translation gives CASSTDRNHEQYF.

The CDR3 DNA is TGCGCCAGCAGCCAAGTTGGGAGGACAGGGGGGGATACGCAGTATTTT. This gives the protein CASSQVGRTGGDTQYF. J is TRBJ2-3 and V is TRBV4-1; the match to TRBD1 covers 10 bases. With 1 base clipped from V and 6 bases from J, the junction kept 7 bases outside the gene matches. CDR3 length: 16 amino acids. Germline assignment: CDR1 MGHRA and CDR2 YSYEKL.

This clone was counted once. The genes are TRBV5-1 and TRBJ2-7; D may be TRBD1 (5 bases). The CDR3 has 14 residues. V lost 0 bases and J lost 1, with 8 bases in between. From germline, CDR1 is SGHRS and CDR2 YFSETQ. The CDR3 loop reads CASSLVDISYEQYF. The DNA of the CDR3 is TGCGCCAGCAGCTTGGTGGACATATCCTACGAGCAGTACTTC.

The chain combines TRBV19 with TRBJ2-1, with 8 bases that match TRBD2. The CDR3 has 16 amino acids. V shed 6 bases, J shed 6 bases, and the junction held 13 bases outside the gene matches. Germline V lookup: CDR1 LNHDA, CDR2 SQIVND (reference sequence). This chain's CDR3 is CASSPQELAGFNEQFF. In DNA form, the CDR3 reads TGTGCCAGTAGCCCCCAGGAGTTAGCGGGGTTCAATGAGCAGTTCTTC.

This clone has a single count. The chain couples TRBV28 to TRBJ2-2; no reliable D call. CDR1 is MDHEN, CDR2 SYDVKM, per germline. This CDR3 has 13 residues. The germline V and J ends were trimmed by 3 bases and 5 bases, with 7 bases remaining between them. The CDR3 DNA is TGTGCCAGCAGTTTCGGTTGGACCGGGGAGCTGTTTTTT. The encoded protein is CASSFGWTGELFF.

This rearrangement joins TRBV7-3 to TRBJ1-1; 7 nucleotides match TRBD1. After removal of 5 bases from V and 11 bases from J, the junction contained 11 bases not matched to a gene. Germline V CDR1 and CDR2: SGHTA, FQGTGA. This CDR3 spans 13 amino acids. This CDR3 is CASSLITGDEAFF. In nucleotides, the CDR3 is TGTGCCAGCAGCCTTATAACAGGGGATGAGGCTTTCTTT. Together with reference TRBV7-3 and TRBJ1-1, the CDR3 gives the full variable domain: GAGVSQTPSNKVTEKGKYVELRCDPISGHTALYWYRQSLGQGPEFLIYFQGTGAADDSGLPNDRFFAVRPEGSVSTLKIQRTERGDSAVYLCASSLITGDEAFFGQGTRLTVV.

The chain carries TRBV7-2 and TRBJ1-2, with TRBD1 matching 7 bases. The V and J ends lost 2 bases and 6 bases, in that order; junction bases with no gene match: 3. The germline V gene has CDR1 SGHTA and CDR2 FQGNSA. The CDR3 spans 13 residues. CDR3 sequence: CASSLIDRDGYTF. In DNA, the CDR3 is TGTGCCAGCAGCTTAATAGACAGGGATGGCTACACCTTC.